This T cell receptor beta chain was sequenced in a study of control samples from healthy donors and cancer patients. The V and J ends lost 7 bases and 5 bases respectively, with 11 bases between them. The CDR3 extends over 13 amino acids. CDR1 and CDR2 from the germline V gene are SNHLY and FYNNEI. Sequencing used immunoSEQ multiplex PCR; TCRdb keeps in-frame clones, though not all of them. Among about 100,000 clones listed, 80% to 95% were seen once. This clone came up once. The source is a man between 18 and 35 years old in good health. Sequenced: blood. The rearrangement uses TRBV2 and TRBJ1-4; D ambiguous. As DNA, the CDR3 is TGTGCCAGCAAACAGTTCCCGAATGAAAAACTGTTTTTT. It encodes CASKQFPNEKLFF. The entire variable domain, with the rest obtained from reference TRBV2 and TRBJ1-4, is as follows: EPEVTQTPSHQVTQMGQEVILRCVPISNHLYFYWYRQILGQKVEFLVSFYNNEISEKSEIFDDQFSVERPDGSNFTLKIRSTKLEDSAMYFCASKQFPNEKLFFGSGTQLSVL.